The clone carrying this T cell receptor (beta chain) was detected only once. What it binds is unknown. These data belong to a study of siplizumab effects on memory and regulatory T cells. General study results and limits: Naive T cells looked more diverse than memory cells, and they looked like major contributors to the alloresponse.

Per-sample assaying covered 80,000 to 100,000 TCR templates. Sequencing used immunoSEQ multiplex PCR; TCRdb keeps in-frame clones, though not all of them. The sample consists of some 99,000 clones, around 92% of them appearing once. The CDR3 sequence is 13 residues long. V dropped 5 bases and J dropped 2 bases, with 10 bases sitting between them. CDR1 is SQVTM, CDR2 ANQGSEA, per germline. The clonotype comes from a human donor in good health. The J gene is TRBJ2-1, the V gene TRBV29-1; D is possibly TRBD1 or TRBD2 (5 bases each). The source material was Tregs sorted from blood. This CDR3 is CSVRGLAYNEQFF. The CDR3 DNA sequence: TGCAGCGTTCGGGGCTTGGCCTACAATGAGCAGTTCTTC.